These 13 T cell receptor beta chains were all obtained from the same sample, sequenced in a study of T cell repertoires in cytomegalovirus infection. Antigen specificity for these receptors is unknown. Via MiXCR, TCRdb re-called the reads, giving one row per CDR3 protein. This table has about half a million distinct CDR3 sequences, about 44% appearing once. This material consisted of cultured PBMCs, taken from culture after CMV antigen stimulation. The receptors were gathered from a human donor in good health (CMV status not recorded). Some clones in this sample may be carry-over from other donors' samples.

This clonotype was observed a few times. The chain links TRBV6-1 to TRBJ2-3, with D perhaps matching TRBD1 (7 bases). The CDR3 loop spans 15 amino acids. Germline loops: CDR1 MNHNS, CDR2 SASEGT. V dropped 6 bases and J dropped 2 bases, with 15 bases sitting between them. CDR3 loop: CASSRGTGYTDTQYF. As DNA, the CDR3 is TGTGCCAGCAGCAGGGGGACTGGATACACAGATACGCAGTATTTT.

This clonotype was counted between two and nine times. The rearrangement links TRBV7-2 to TRBJ2-3; 9 bases agree with TRBD1. Germline values: CDR1 SGHTA, CDR2 FQGNSA. Trimming at V came to 1 base and at J to 8 bases, leaving 10 bases not matched to a gene. The CDR3 extends over 16 amino acids. CDR3 nucleotides: TGTGCCAGCAGCTTAGGACCCGGGACAGGGTATCGTACGCAGTATTTT. This translates into CASSLGPGTGYRTQYF.

The V gene is TRBV20-1, the J gene TRBJ2-7; TRBD2 matches at 11 bases. V was pared by 1 base and J by 4 bases, with 6 bases of the junction left unmatched. Germline-derived CDR1 and CDR2 are DFQATT and SNEGSKA (reference sequence). This CDR3 spans 15 amino acids. The CDR3 nucleotides read TGCAGTGCTAGAGCCGGGACTAGCGGATCATACGAGCAGTACTTC. Translating gives CSARAGTSGSYEQYF.

This rearrangement joins TRBV4-1 to TRBJ2-7; the D gene is possibly TRBD1 (5 bases). Trimming took 3 bases from V and 3 from J, leaving 18 bases between them. Germline assignment: CDR1 MGHRA and CDR2 YSYEKL. The CDR3 is made up of 16 amino acids. The CDR3 DNA follows: TGCGCCAGCAGCCACCCCGTGAAGGGAAGGGGCTACGAGCAGTACTTC. Translating it yields CASSHPVKGRGYEQYF.

This rearrangement joins TRBV12-5 to TRBJ2-1, with TRBD2 identical over 12 bases. CDR3 length: 18 amino acids. Germline CDR1 and CDR2: LGHNT and FRNRAP. Unmatched junction bases numbered 12, after V lost 6 bases and J lost 3 bases. The CDR3 sequence: CASGSTSGRNAIYNEQFF. The CDR3 bases are TGTGCTAGTGGCAGTACTAGCGGGAGGAATGCAATCTACAATGAGCAGTTCTTC.

The chain joins TRBV6-6 to TRBJ2-5; 10 bases are a match to TRBD1. Trimming at V came to 7 bases and at J to 5 bases, leaving 10 bases not matched to a gene. This CDR3 contains 15 residues. Germline loops: CDR1 MNHNY, CDR2 SVGAGI (reference sequence). The CDR3: CASTRDRGGRETQYF. The CDR3 DNA reads as TGTGCCAGCACCCGGGACAGGGGTGGTCGGGAGACCCAGTACTTC.

V gene TRBV12-3 or TRBV12-4 combines with J gene TRBJ1-4, with D maybe TRBD1 (5 bases). With 6 bases removed from V and 7 bases from J, the gap between germline ends came to 12 bases. The CDR3 runs to 13 residues. CDR3 region: CASSGTAGEKLFF. The CDR3 DNA is TGTGCCAGCAGCGGGACGGCCGGTGAAAAACTGTTTTTT.

The sample holds one count of this clonotype. CDR3 in amino acids: CASSPAGGIRHTEAFF. Written as DNA, the CDR3 is TGCGCCAGCAGCCCAGCGGGGGGAATTCGCCACACTGAAGCTTTCTTT. The chain employs TRBV4-1 and TRBJ1-1, with a possible D match to TRBD1 (5 bases). Germline V gene sequence: CDR1 MGHRA, CDR2 YSYEKL. The CDR3 is 16 amino acids. V lost 4 bases to trimming and J lost 3 bases, with 18 bases between them.

This rearrangement joins TRBV20-1 to TRBJ2-7; D unresolved. Germline CDR1 DFQATT, CDR2 SNEGSKA (reference sequence). This CDR3 has 13 residues. The germline V and J ends were trimmed by 1 base and 3 bases, with 10 bases remaining between them. CDR3 sequence: CSARVQASYEQYF. The DNA for the CDR3 is TGCAGTGCTAGAGTCCAGGCAAGCTACGAGCAGTACTTC.

The CDR3 protein is CASSLSTPYEQYF. CDR3 in DNA: TGTGCCAGCAGCTTGAGTACCCCCTACGAGCAGTACTTC. V and J are TRBV6-2 or TRBV6-3 and TRBJ2-7, with D unclear. V gave up 6 bases and J gave up 2 bases, with 11 bases separating them. The CDR3 has 13 amino acids. Germline V CDR1 and CDR2: MNHEY, SVGEGT.

This sequence joins TRBV6-4 and TRBJ2-2; 9 bases are shared with TRBD2. The trim removed 7 bases at V and 6 bases at J, leaving 30 bases unmatched. The CDR3 totals 22 residues. From germline, CDR1 is MRHNA and CDR2 SNTAGT. CDR3 coding DNA: TGTGCCAGCATATCCCCCCCGGCCGGGGTAGCGGGAGTCCCGATCTCACCCGGGGAGCTGTTTTTT. Protein: CASISPPAGVAGVPISPGELFF.

This clonotype occurred a few times. This sequence joins TRBV11-2 and TRBJ2-3; 10 nucleotides agree with TRBD2. This CDR3 has 16 residues. With 3 bases clipped from V and 3 bases from J, the junction kept 6 bases outside the gene matches. Germline V gene data show CDR1 as SGHAT and CDR2 as FQNNGV. Here the CDR3 reads CASSFGSGRMTDTQYF. The DNA for the CDR3 is TGTGCCAGCAGCTTTGGTAGCGGGAGGATGACAGATACGCAGTATTTT. Variable domain in full (rest from reference TRBV11-2 and TRBJ2-3): EAGVAQSPRYKIIEKRQSVAFWCNPISGHATLYWYQQILGQGPKLLIQFQNNGVVDDSQLPKDRFSAERLKGVDSTLKIQPAKLEDSAVYLCASSFGSGRMTDTQYFGPGTRLTVL.

A few counts support this clonotype. The chain has TRBV12-5 and TRBJ2-3; 7 nucleotides match TRBD1. This CDR3 spans 15 amino acids. Germline-derived CDR1 and CDR2 are LGHNT and FRNRAP. V trimming: 6 bases; J trimming: 4 bases; junction bases outside the gene matches: 10. CDR3 amino acids: CASGTSQGSPDTQYF. The CDR3 region has the DNA TGTGCTAGTGGCACATCACAGGGGTCCCCAGATACGCAGTATTTT.